This TCR beta chain came from a study of T cells in Graves' hyperthyroidism and ophthalmopathy (dated by TCRdb to between 2018 and 2021). Study-level background: Peripheral blood was sampled at the time of initial diagnosis, prior to any treatment. The paper reports TCR Vbeta CDR3 sequencing of over 120 peripheral blood samples: 40 to 45 ophthalmopathy, 70 to 85 hyperthyroidism and approximately 17 progressor patients. Once sampling was done, hyperthyroidism patients were given methimazole at a starting dose of 30 mg daily, whereas ophthalmopathy patients were given high-dose intravenous methylprednisolone. An independent validation cohort of 18 to 20 hyperthyroidism patients and about 15 patients who later progressed to ophthalmopathy tested prospective prediction of ophthalmopathy. The study also compared thyroid tissue and blood T-cell repertoires from a handful of Graves' hyperthyroidism patients. To identify TCR V-J signatures that set the groups apart, the researchers used a discovery cohort of more than 95 patients, made up of 43 with Graves' ophthalmopathy and 57 with stable Graves' hyperthyroidism. For training and testing, the approximately 92 patients in the discovery cohort were randomly divided in a 7:3 ratio.

Measured from the cysteine to the phenylalanine, the CDR3 is 14 residues long. CDR3 DNA is the only sequence kept; it has 42 bases, read in frame from the first base. CDR1 and CDR2, looked up from the germline V gene, are SGHVS and FNYEAQ. V is cut by 5 bases and J by 0 bases, and the space between the germline ends is 5 bases. A patient counted as having stable Graves' hyperthyroidism if no progression to ophthalmopathy occurred over 18 months of follow-up. Hyperthyroidism patients were newly diagnosed, had a disease duration of under 2 months, and were aged 18 to 65 years. Patients with uncontrolled infections, other autoimmune diseases, pregnancy or lactation were excluded. Diagnoses were based on clinical symptoms, serum thyroxine and TRAb, thyroid ultrasound and orbital computed tomography. PBMCs were isolated from 7.5 to 10 ml of fresh peripheral blood by Ficoll-Paque density gradient centrifugation. Total RNA was extracted with Trizol reagent, and quality was checked on an Agilent 2100 Bioanalyzer.

The investigation overall reported the following: During validation, the model predicted progression to ophthalmopathy a median of around 7 months ahead of onset, with approximately 70% sensitivity and roughly 75% specificity. Sample size was not statistically predetermined, and blinding of investigators to group allocation was not performed. A model built on a 13 V-J signature distinguished ophthalmopathy from stable hyperthyroidism, reaching approximately 89% sensitivity and approximately 81% specificity in cross-validation and 80%/75% in testing. Most expanded thyroid clonotypes (frequency above 0.001) were also found in blood, which suggests that blood repertoires may mirror thyroid immune responses.

The sample holds many counts of this clonotype. There is no known antigen for this receptor. No quality values exist for individual bases; no much larger clone is one base distant. The TCR beta CDR3 regions were amplified from RNA transcripts. The first round of RT-PCR for the TCR CDR3 was performed with the HTBI primer set and the Qiagen OneStep RT-PCR kit. Libraries were constructed in a second round of multiplex PCR, after which size selection and purification were performed. Paired-end sequencing of the libraries was performed with 100 bp reads on an Illumina HiSeq2000. The paper's data handling went like this. SOAPnuke was used to process the raw data, removing reads that contained adapters or uncalled bases, had a mean Phred below 15, or lacked an exact match to the constant primer or identifier. High-quality paired reads were merged using COPE v1.2.5, and each unique nucleotide sequence was defined as a clonotype. MiTCR v1.1 was used to align clonotypes to the IMGT TRBV, TRBD and TRBJ reference segments. Analysis was restricted to V-J combinations with a frequency above 0.0001, which covered 98% to 99.2% of repertoires. The TCS score was defined as the ratio of F50 (clonal expansion) to E x V (chaos), calculated using BLOSUM62-based TCRdist between CDR3 peptides within each V-J. Welch's t-statistics and random forest reduced some 510 V-J features to roughly 13, which were used in a naive Bayes classifier (R e1071). In-frame beta chains were kept once TCRdb had trimmed the public reads at Q25 with fastp and called clones with MiXCR. Entries are consolidated by CDR3 protein sequence, retaining the most common genes and DNA. The V and J calls follow TCRdb's processing rather than the paper's. The sample includes approximately 420,000 distinct CDR3 sequences, with roughly 13% observed a single time. 5% to 6.5% of the sample goes to the ten largest clones.

This sequence uses TRBV7-6 and TRBJ2-6, with the D gene uncertain. The clonotype originates from a woman aged 18-29 years with Graves' hyperthyroidism. The material sequenced was blood. The DNA sequence follows: TGTGCCAGCAGCCGGAGCTCTGGGGCCAACGTCCTGACTTTC. Its translation reads: CASSRSSGANVLTF.